Sequencing of this T cell receptor (beta chain) was carried out in a study of memory B cells and T cells in multiple sclerosis (dated by TCRdb to the late 2010s). Regarding the research as a whole: In multiple sclerosis patients, the study set the TCR beta repertoires of autoproliferating peripheral T cells against those of T cells infiltrating brain lesions. TCR sequencing included a couple of multiple sclerosis patients for whom either brain lesions at autopsy or brain-infiltrating cells from biopsy were available. Overall study outcomes, separate from this receptor: Clone-set sizes differed between compartments, which influenced counts of shared clonotypes and required normalization.

Autoproliferating (CFSEdim) and non-proliferating (CFSEhi) T cell fractions were sequenced separately after stimulus-free culture of CFSE-labeled PBMCs. In total, approximately 5.1x10^7 CFSE-labeled PBMCs were cultured without stimulus for 6 to 8 days, after which replicate wells were pooled. Labeling of PBMCs used 0.5 to 0.6 uM CFSE, and the cells were then grown in serum-free AIM-V medium with no exogenous stimuli added. PBMCs were isolated by Ficoll density gradient centrifugation and cryopreserved before use. Using a FACSAria III, live 7-AAD-negative cells were sorted, then washed with PBS and stored frozen at -80 degrees C as dry pellets. V is clipped by 4 bases and J by 0 bases, and the sequence between their germline boundaries is 13 bases long. The germline V gene (reference sequence) provides CDR1 PRHDT and CDR2 FYEKMQ. Including cysteine and phenylalanine, the CDR3 has 16 amino acids. Kept here is only the CDR3 DNA, which spans 48 bases and is read in frame from base 1.

Turning to this clone: Its specific antigen is unknown. Per-base qualities were not stored, and no clone one base away is much larger.

Genomic DNA was extracted, and the immunoSEQ Platform was used to amplify TCRbeta CDR3 regions from that DNA. The immunoSEQ assay combined multiplex PCR with high-throughput sequencing and a vendor bioinformatics pipeline. Under the source paper's analysis protocol: After discarding non-productive sequences and any CDR3s under 4 amino acids in length, clonotype frequencies were recalculated for each sample. Shared clonotypes were identified in immunoSEQ Analyzer 2.0 as identical CDR3 amino acid, V gene and J gene sequences. Repertoire overlap was normalized by dividing shared clonotype counts by the product of both clone-set sizes, scaled by 1000 into arbitrary units. TCRdb obtained this table from immuneACCESS and retained in-frame rearrangements with V and J assigned. These tables miss some clones; where compared with another copy, unresolved V genes account for less than half of the shortfall, and the remainder is unexplained. The D gene and trimming were derived from the DNA, and the V and J assignments and clone size from that table. Across this sample there are roughly 12,000 clones, with almost 85% seen only once. Over 2.5% of the sample lies in the top ten.

The origin of this receptor is a human donor with multiple sclerosis. Recombination connected TRBV13 to TRBJ1-3; a tentative D match to TRBD1 spans 6 bases. The source material was PBMCs from blood kept in culture. CDR3 loop: CASSSRRGRSGNTIYF. The DNA sequence reads TGTGCCAGCAGCTCACGCCGGGGGCGCTCTGGAAACACCATATATTTT. Full variable domain (CDR3 extended with the reference TRBV13 and TRBJ1-3 proteins): AAGVIQSPRHLIKEKRETATLKCYPIPRHDTVYWYQQGPGQDPQFLISFYEKMQSDKGSIPDRFSAQQFSDYHSELNMSSLELGDSALYFCASSSRRGRSGNTIYFGEGSWLTVV.